These T cell receptor beta chains were read from a single sample in a study of blood T cells in healthy people across ages. TCRdb itself ran the 5' RACE reads through MiXCR, one entry per CDR3 protein. Of 1.5 million to 1.9 million distinct CDR3 sequences listed, approximately 39% are singletons. Sequencing was carried out using blood. Receptors were obtained from a woman between 18 and 29 years old in good health. Both conserved end residues are part of each CDR3. The D gene is left open where the match is weak. Clone size is given for some rows only: seen once, a few or many times, or a class if the clone is expanded.

d_call: TRBD1; clone_size: few; j_call: TRBJ2-3; v_call: TRBV7-2; cdr3_aa: CASRQDRASTDTQYF; cdr3_nt: TGTGCCAGCAGACAAGACAGGGCTAGCACAGATACGCAGTATTTT
d_call: TRBD2; clone_size: few; j_call: TRBJ2-4; v_call: TRBV29-1; cdr3_aa: CSVEVWTSGDPIAKNIQYF; cdr3_nt: TGCAGCGTTGAAGTTTGGACTAGCGGGGACCCCATAGCCAAAAACATTCAGTACTTC
d_call: TRBD1; clone_size: .; j_call: TRBJ2-5; v_call: TRBV6-2/TRBV6-3; cdr3_aa: CASSYSMMGQTIRKDQYF; cdr3_nt: TGTGCCAGCAGTTACTCGATGATGGGACAGACTATCCGAAAGGACCAGTACTTC
d_call: .; clone_size: .; j_call: TRBJ2-7; v_call: TRBV2; cdr3_aa: CASSDGGNEQYF; cdr3_nt: TGTGCCAGCAGTGACGGGGGTAACGAGCAGTACTTC
d_call: TRBD2; clone_size: .; j_call: TRBJ2-7; v_call: TRBV7-2; cdr3_aa: CASSLVAGTTYEQYF; cdr3_nt: TGTGCCAGCAGCTTAGTAGCGGGGACGACCTACGAGCAGTACTTC
d_call: TRBD1; clone_size: .; j_call: TRBJ2-1; v_call: TRBV27; cdr3_aa: CASSSGTGQNEQFF; cdr3_nt: TGTGCCAGCAGTTCTGGGACAGGGCAAAACGAGCAGTTCTTC
d_call: .; clone_size: .; j_call: TRBJ2-7; v_call: TRBV13; cdr3_aa: CANSLGSYEQYF; cdr3_nt: TGTGCCAACAGCTTGGGTTCCTACGAGCAGTACTTC
d_call: .; clone_size: .; j_call: TRBJ1-4; v_call: TRBV4-3; cdr3_aa: CASSQTRREKLFF; cdr3_nt: TGCGCCAGCAGCCAAACACGGAGGGAAAAACTGTTTTTT
d_call: TRBD1; clone_size: .; j_call: TRBJ1-5; v_call: TRBV12-3/TRBV12-4; cdr3_aa: CASSLGGQGISQPQHF; cdr3_nt: TGTGCCAGCAGTTTGGGGGGACAGGGCATCAGTCAGCCCCAGCATTTT
d_call: .; clone_size: .; j_call: TRBJ1-1; v_call: TRBV5-5; cdr3_aa: CASSEGQINTEAFF; cdr3_nt: TGTGCCAGCAGCGAAGGACAGATCAACACTGAAGCTTTCTTT
d_call: .; clone_size: .; j_call: TRBJ2-7; v_call: TRBV10-3; cdr3_aa: CAISDLLRLEQYF; cdr3_nt: TGTGCCATCAGTGATCTTTTGCGTCTCGAGCAGTACTTC
d_call: .; clone_size: .; j_call: TRBJ1-6; v_call: TRBV30; cdr3_aa: CAWNMGLLNSPLHF; cdr3_nt: TGTGCCTGGAATATGGGCCTCTTGAATTCACCCCTCCACTTT
d_call: .; clone_size: .; j_call: TRBJ1-2; v_call: TRBV4-2; cdr3_aa: CASSQDPRENYGYTF; cdr3_nt: TGTGCCAGCAGCCAAGATCCCAGGGAGAACTATGGCTACACCTTC
d_call: .; clone_size: .; j_call: TRBJ2-3; v_call: TRBV12-3/TRBV12-4; cdr3_aa: CASRGLPGALDTQYF; cdr3_nt: TGTGCCAGCAGGGGACTTCCGGGAGCGTTAGATACGCAGTATTTT
d_call: .; clone_size: few; j_call: TRBJ2-7; v_call: TRBV4-2; cdr3_aa: CASSQDFRENDEQYF; cdr3_nt: TGTGCCAGCAGCCAAGATTTCAGGGAAAATGACGAGCAGTACTTC
d_call: TRBD1; clone_size: .; j_call: TRBJ1-6; v_call: TRBV6-5; cdr3_aa: CASSWGGQGRVNSPLHF; cdr3_nt: TGTGCCAGCAGTTGGGGCGGACAGGGGCGTGTGAATTCACCCCTCCACTTT
d_call: .; clone_size: .; j_call: TRBJ1-2; v_call: TRBV4-3; cdr3_aa: CASSQGGQGSYGYTF; cdr3_nt: TGCGCCAGCAGCCAGGGTGGGCAGGGAAGCTATGGCTACACCTTC
d_call: .; clone_size: .; j_call: TRBJ2-5; v_call: TRBV7-2; cdr3_aa: CASSRGTPPETQYF; cdr3_nt: TGTGCCAGCAGTCGAGGGACCCCGCCAGAGACCCAGTACTTC
d_call: .; clone_size: few; j_call: TRBJ1-2; v_call: TRBV6-1; cdr3_aa: CASSVQGRGYTF; cdr3_nt: TGTGCCAGCAGTGTACAGGGTCGAGGCTACACCTTC
d_call: .; clone_size: .; j_call: TRBJ2-5; v_call: TRBV5-1; cdr3_aa: CASSVQGPSNGEQYF; cdr3_nt: TGCGCCAGCAGCGTCCAGGGACCATCTAATGGGGAGCAGTACTTC
d_call: TRBD1; clone_size: .; j_call: TRBJ2-7; v_call: TRBV5-1; cdr3_aa: CASSKGTATYEQYF; cdr3_nt: TGCGCCAGCAGCAAGGGGACAGCCACCTACGAGCAGTACTTC
d_call: .; clone_size: .; j_call: TRBJ1-2; v_call: TRBV12-3/TRBV12-4; cdr3_aa: CASSPPARFYGYTF; cdr3_nt: TGTGCCAGCAGTCCCCCCGCACGTTTCTATGGCTACACCTTC
d_call: TRBD1; clone_size: .; j_call: TRBJ1-6; v_call: TRBV6-1; cdr3_aa: CASSRRTGSSSPLHF; cdr3_nt: TGTGCCAGCAGCCGAAGGACAGGGTCAAGTTCACCCCTCCACTTT